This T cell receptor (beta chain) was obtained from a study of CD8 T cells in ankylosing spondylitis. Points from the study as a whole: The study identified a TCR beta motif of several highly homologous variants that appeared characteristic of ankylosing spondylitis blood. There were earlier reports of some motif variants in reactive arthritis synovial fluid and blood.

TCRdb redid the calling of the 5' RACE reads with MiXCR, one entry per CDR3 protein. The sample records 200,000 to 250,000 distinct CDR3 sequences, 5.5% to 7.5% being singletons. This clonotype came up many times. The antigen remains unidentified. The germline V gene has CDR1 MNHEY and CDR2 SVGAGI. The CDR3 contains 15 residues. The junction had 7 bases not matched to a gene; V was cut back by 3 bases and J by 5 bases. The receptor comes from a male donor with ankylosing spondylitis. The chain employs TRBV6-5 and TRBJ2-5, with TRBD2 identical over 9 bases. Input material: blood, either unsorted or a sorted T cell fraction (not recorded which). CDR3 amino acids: CASSYSGLAVETQYF. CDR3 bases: TGTGCCAGCAGTTATTCGGGACTAGCCGTGGAGACCCAGTACTTC.